This T cell receptor beta chain was observed in a study of T cells in Graves' hyperthyroidism and ophthalmopathy. The study's findings and limits: Ophthalmopathy was model-predicted a median roughly 6.5 months pre-onset.

The investigators amplified TCR beta CDR3 regions from RNA transcripts. The TCR CDR3 was amplified in a first-round RT-PCR using the HTBI primer set. TCRdb redid the calling of the multiplex PCR reads with MiXCR, one entry per CDR3 protein. The data show over 200,000 distinct CDR3 sequences, with roughly a sixth seen just once and 50% held by the top ten. Graves' hyperthyroidism was deemed stable absent ophthalmopathy progression within 18 months. Comment on this clonotype: Its antigen is currently unknown.

This sequence originates from a man aged 45-65 years with Graves' hyperthyroidism. The sample taken for sequencing was blood.

As DNA, the CDR3 is TGTGCCAGCAGCGTAGGACTAGCGGGAGGCCTCAGGAACGAGCAGTACTTC. Amino acid sequence: CASSVGLAGGLRNEQYF. J is TRBJ2-7 and V is TRBV9; 13 nucleotides align to TRBD2. Germline CDR1 SGDLS, CDR2 YYNGEE. CDR3 length: 17 residues. V gave up 0 bases and J gave up 5 bases; unmatched junction bases: 8. Full variable domain (remainder filled in from reference TRBV9 and TRBJ2-7): DSGVTQTPKHLITATGQRVTLRCSPRSGDLSVYWYQQSLDQGLQFLIQYYNGEERAKGNILERFSAQQFPDLHSELNLSSLELGDSALYFCASSVGLAGGLRNEQYFGPGTRLTVT.